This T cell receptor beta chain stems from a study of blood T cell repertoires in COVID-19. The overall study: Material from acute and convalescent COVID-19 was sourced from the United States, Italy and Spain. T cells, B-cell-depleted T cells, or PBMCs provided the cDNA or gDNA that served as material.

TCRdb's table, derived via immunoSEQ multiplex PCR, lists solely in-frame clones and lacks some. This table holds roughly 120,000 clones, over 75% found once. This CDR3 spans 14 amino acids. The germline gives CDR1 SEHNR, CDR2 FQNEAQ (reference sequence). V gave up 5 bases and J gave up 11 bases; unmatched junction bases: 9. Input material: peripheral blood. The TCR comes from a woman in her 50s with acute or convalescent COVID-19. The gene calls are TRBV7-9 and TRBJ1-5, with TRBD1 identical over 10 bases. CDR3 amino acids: CASSPPGTGETQHF. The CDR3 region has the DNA TGTGCCAGCAGCCCGCCAGGGACAGGGGAAACCCAGCATTTT.